This T cell receptor (beta chain) was obtained from a study of shared clonotypes between healthy human individuals. Study observations and caveats: Across a handful of donors, naive CD4 shared around 5.3%, naive CD8 approximately 3.5%, memory CD4 roughly 2.5%, memory CD8 approximately 0.4%.

Comments on this clone: No antigen is known for it.

It was CD45RO-negative cells, positively selected for CCR7, that made up naive CD8 cells, with terminally differentiated effector memory CD45RA+ cells excluded. Repertoires were generated with immunoSEQ multiplex PCR, while TCRdb's copy carries only in-frame clones and drops some. The sample comprises some 2.1 million clones, 80% to 95% of which are singletons, and 1.5% to 2% rests with the top ten. Deletions cut 7 bases from V and 0 bases from J, with 15 bases between. CDR3 length equals 16 residues. CDR1 is MGHRA and CDR2 is YSYEKL in the germline V gene. The receptor's source is a man younger than 35 in good health. Some clones in this sample may be carry-over from other donors' samples. The sample comprised naive CD8+ T cells from PBMCs. This chain joins TRBV4-1 and TRBJ1-4; the D is unclear. The CDR3 DNA reads TGCGCCAGCAAGGTGAGGGTCCTCGCAACTAATGAAAAACTGTTTTTT. Amino acid sequence: CASKVRVLATNEKLFF.